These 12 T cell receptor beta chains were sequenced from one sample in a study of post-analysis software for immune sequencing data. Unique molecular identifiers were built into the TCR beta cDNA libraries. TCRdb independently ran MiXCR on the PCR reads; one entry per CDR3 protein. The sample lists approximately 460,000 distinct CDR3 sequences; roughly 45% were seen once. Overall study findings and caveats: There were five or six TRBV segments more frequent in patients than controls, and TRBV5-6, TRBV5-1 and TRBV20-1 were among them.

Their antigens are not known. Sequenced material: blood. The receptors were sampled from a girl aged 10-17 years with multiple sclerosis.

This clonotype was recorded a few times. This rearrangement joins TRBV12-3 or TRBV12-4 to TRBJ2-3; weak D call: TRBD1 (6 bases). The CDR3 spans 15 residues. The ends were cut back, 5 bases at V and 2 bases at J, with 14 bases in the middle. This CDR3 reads CASSPPTGTTDTQYF. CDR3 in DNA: TGTGCCAGCAGTCCTCCCACAGGGACCACAGATACGCAGTATTTT.

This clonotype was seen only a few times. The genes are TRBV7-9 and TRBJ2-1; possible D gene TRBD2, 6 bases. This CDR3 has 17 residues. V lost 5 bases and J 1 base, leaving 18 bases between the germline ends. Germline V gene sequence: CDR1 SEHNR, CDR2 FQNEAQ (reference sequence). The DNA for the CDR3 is TGTGCCAGCAGCACCTCACTAGCATCGGGGTCCTACAATGAGCAGTTCTTC. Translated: CASSTSLASGSYNEQFF.

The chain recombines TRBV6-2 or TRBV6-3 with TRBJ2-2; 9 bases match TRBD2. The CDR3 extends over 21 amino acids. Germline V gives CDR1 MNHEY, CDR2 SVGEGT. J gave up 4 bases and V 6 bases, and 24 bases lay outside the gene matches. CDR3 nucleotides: TGTGCCAGCAGCCTCTTTCCGGGCAGGGCAACGCGGGAGGGCCGCACCGGGGAGCTGTTTTTT. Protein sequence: CASSLFPGRATREGRTGELFF.

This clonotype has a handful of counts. The CDR3 loop reads CATSDLPGFGYTF. Written as DNA, the CDR3 is TGTGCCACCAGTGATTTGCCAGGATTTGGCTACACCTTC. The V gene is TRBV24-1, the J gene TRBJ1-2; the D is unclear. The CDR3 runs to 13 residues. Germline CDR1 and CDR2: KGHDR and SFDVKD. The V end was cut by 0 bases, the J end by 7 bases, with 8 bases between.

DNA of the CDR3: TGTGCCATCAGTGCGGGGACTAGCCCTACCGGGGAGCTGTTTTTT. Protein sequence: CAISAGTSPTGELFF. The gene calls are TRBV10-3 and TRBJ2-2, with TRBD2 matching over 9 bases. The V gene's germline CDR1 is ENHRY and CDR2 SYGVKD. The CDR3 length is 15 residues. The J segment lost 5 bases and the V segment lost 4 bases, leaving 5 bases of the junction unmatched.

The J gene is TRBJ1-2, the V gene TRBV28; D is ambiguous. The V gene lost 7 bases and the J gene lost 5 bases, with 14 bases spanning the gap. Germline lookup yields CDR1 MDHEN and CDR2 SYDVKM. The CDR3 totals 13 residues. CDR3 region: CASNTREAYGYTF. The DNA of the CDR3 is TGTGCCAGCAATACGCGGGAAGCTTATGGCTACACCTTC.

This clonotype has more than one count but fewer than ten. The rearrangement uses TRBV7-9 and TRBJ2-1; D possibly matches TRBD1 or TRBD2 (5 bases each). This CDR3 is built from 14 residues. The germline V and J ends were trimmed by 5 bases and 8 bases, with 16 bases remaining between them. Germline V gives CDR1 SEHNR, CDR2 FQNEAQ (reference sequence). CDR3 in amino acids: CASSPTRGVDEQFF. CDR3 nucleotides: TGTGCCAGCAGCCCCACAAGAGGGGTCGATGAGCAGTTCTTC.

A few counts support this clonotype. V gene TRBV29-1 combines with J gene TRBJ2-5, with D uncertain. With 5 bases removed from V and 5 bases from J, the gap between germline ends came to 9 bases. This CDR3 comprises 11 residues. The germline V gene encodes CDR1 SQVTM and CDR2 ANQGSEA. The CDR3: CSVWGRETQYF. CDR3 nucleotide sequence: TGCAGCGTTTGGGGAAGGGAGACCCAGTACTTC. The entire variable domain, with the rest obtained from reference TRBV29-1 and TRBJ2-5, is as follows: SAVISQKPSRDICQRGTSLTIQCQVDSQVTMMFWYRQQPGQSLTLIATANQGSEATYESGFVIDKFPISRPNLTFSTLTVSNMSPEDSSIYLCSVWGRETQYFGPGTRLLVL.

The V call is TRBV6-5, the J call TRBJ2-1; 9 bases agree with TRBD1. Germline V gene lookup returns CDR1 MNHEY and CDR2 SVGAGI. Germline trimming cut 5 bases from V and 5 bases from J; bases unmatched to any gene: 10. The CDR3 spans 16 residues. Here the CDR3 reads CASSNPGQGRDNEQFF. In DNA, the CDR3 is TGTGCCAGCAGTAACCCCGGACAGGGGAGAGACAATGAGCAGTTCTTC.

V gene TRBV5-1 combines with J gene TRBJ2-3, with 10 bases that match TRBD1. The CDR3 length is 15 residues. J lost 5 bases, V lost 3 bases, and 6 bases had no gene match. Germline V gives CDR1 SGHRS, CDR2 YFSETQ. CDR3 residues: CASSSDRGYQDTQYF. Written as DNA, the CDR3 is TGCGCCAGCAGCTCGGACAGGGGGTATCAAGATACGCAGTATTTT.

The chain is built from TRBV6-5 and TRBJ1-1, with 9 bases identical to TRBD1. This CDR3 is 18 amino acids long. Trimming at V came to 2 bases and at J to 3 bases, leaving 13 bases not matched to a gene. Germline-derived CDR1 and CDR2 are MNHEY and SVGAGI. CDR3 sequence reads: CASSYPRAPGQGYTEAFF. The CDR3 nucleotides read TGTGCCAGCAGTTACCCGAGAGCTCCGGGACAGGGATACACTGAAGCTTTCTTT.

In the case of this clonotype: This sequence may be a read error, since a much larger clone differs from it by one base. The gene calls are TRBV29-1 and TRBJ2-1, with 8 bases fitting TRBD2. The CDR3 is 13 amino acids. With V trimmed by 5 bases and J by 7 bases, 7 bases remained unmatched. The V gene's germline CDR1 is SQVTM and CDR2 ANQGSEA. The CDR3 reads CSVSSGSGNEQFF. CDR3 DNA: TGCAGCGTTTCCAGCGGGAGTGGGAATGAGCAGTTCTTC.